These T cell receptor beta chains were read from a single sample in a study of blood T cell repertoires in COVID-19. Profiled with immunoSEQ multiplex PCR; TCRdb holds only in-frame clones, not every one. The table lists about 100,000 clones, around 92% of them singletons. Sequencing input: peripheral blood. The receptors stem from a man between 45 and 60 years old with active COVID-19. The CDR3 runs from the conserved cysteine through the conserved F or W. Each record gives: CDR3 DNA, CDR3 protein, clone size, J gene, D gene, V gene. D genes are given only for firm matches. The listing skips clone size in some rows; elsewhere it reads once, few, many or a size class.

DNA: TGTGCCAGCAGTTTATTCTCGGGACAGGGAACTCAGTACTTC
CDR3: CASSLFSGQGTQYF
size: .
J: TRBJ2-7
D: TRBD1
V: TRBV28

DNA: TGTGCCAGCAGCTTGGGGAATGGCGGTTACACCGGGGAGCTGTTTTTT
CDR3: CASSLGNGGYTGELFF
size: .
J: TRBJ2-2
D: .
V: TRBV5-4

DNA: TGTGCCAGCAGTCCCACCGACCCGGGACAGGACTACGAGCAGTACTTC
CDR3: CASSPTDPGQDYEQYF
size: few
J: TRBJ2-7
D: TRBD1
V: TRBV27

DNA: TGTGCCAGCAGCCAAGTCGATGAGGTGGCATTGGATACGCAGTATTTT
CDR3: CASSQVDEVALDTQYF
size: .
J: TRBJ2-3
D: .
V: TRBV4-2

DNA: TGTGCCAGCAGTGCCTACGGGACGGGGGTTTACGAGCAGTACTTC
CDR3: CASSAYGTGVYEQYF
size: .
J: TRBJ2-7
D: .
V: TRBV25-1

DNA: TGCAGCGTCAGACAGGACAGGGACTACGAGCAGTACTTC
CDR3: CSVRQDRDYEQYF
size: few
J: TRBJ2-7
D: TRBD1
V: TRBV29-1

DNA: TGTGCCAGCAGCTTCCGCGGGAGGCCCCAGTACTTC
CDR3: CASSFRGRPQYF
size: once
J: TRBJ2-5
D: TRBD2
V: TRBV3-1/TRBV3-2

DNA: TGTGCCAGCACCCATCCCCAGGTTTCTTTATATGGCTACACCTTC
CDR3: CASTHPQVSLYGYTF
size: .
J: TRBJ1-2
D: .
V: TRBV5-4

DNA: TGTGCCTGGACACATCTGGGACAGAGCTCCTACGAGCAGTACTTC
CDR3: CAWTHLGQSSYEQYF
size: .
J: TRBJ2-7
D: TRBD1
V: TRBV30

DNA: TGCAGCGTTGCCCGTTCCGGGAGGGGCAATGAGCAGTTCTTC
CDR3: CSVARSGRGNEQFF
size: .
J: TRBJ2-1
D: TRBD2
V: TRBV29-1

DNA: TGTGCCACCAGTGACCCTGCGGGGGGGCTCGAGAATGGCTACACCTTC
CDR3: CATSDPAGGLENGYTF
size: .
J: TRBJ1-2
D: .
V: TRBV24-1

DNA: TGTGCCAGCAGCTTACGACTAGCGGGAAGAAATGAGCAGTTCTTC
CDR3: CASSLRLAGRNEQFF
size: once
J: TRBJ2-1
D: TRBD2
V: TRBV7-2

DNA: TGTGCCAGCAGCCTAGGGACAGGGGGCAGGCGGGGCTACACCTTC
CDR3: CASSLGTGGRRGYTF
size: .
J: TRBJ1-2
D: TRBD1
V: TRBV28

DNA: TGTGCCAGCAGTGCGCGGCGGGGTGATAGCAATCAGCCCCAGCATTTT
CDR3: CASSARRGDSNQPQHF
size: .
J: TRBJ1-5
D: .
V: TRBV2

DNA: TGCGCCAGCAGCTTGGATGGGACAGTCCAATATGAGCAGTTCTTC
CDR3: CASSLDGTVQYEQFF
size: .
J: TRBJ2-1
D: TRBD1
V: TRBV5-1

DNA: TGTGCCAGCAAACGACAGGGACAGGGGGGAAACACCATATATTTT
CDR3: CASKRQGQGGNTIYF
size: .
J: TRBJ1-3
D: TRBD1
V: TRBV7-9

DNA: TGTGCCAGCAGTGAGTACTACGAGCAGTACTTC
CDR3: CASSEYYEQYF
size: .
J: TRBJ2-7
D: .
V: TRBV6-1

DNA: TGTGCCACCAGCAGTAGCGTCTCCTACGAGCAGTACTTC
CDR3: CATSSSVSYEQYF
size: .
J: TRBJ2-7
D: .
V: TRBV15

DNA: TGTGCCAGCAGCCAAGTGCCGATTACGGGATCGAACACCGGGGAGCTGTTTTTT
CDR3: CASSQVPITGSNTGELFF
size: once
J: TRBJ2-2
D: .
V: TRBV3-1/TRBV3-2

DNA: TGTGCCAGCAGTTTATCATACAGTAACACTGAAGCTTTCTTT
CDR3: CASSLSYSNTEAFF
size: .
J: TRBJ1-1
D: .
V: TRBV27

DNA: TGTGCCACCAGTGATTTGAACAGATCATATGGCTACACCTTC
CDR3: CATSDLNRSYGYTF
size: .
J: TRBJ1-2
D: .
V: TRBV24-1

DNA: TGTGCCAGCAGCCCAAAGAACACCGGGGAGCTGTTTTTT
CDR3: CASSPKNTGELFF
size: .
J: TRBJ2-2
D: .
V: TRBV9

DNA: TGTGCCAGCAGTTCGACCGGGACAGGGGGCGTTCAGCCCCAGCATTTT
CDR3: CASSSTGTGGVQPQHF
size: .
J: TRBJ1-5
D: TRBD1
V: TRBV6-6

DNA: TGTGCCAGCAGTGTGGAGGGCGTGGAGACCCAGTACTTC
CDR3: CASSVEGVETQYF
size: .
J: TRBJ2-5
D: .
V: TRBV2

DNA: TGTGCCAGCAGCTCCGACAGGGGGTGGGCCGGGGAGCTGTTTTTT
CDR3: CASSSDRGWAGELFF
size: .
J: TRBJ2-2
D: TRBD1
V: TRBV7-9

DNA: TGCGCCAGCAGGGTACAGGGGGCGCCCACTGAAGCTTTCTTT
CDR3: CASRVQGAPTEAFF
size: .
J: TRBJ1-1
D: TRBD1
V: TRBV10-2

DNA: TGTGCCAGCAGCCCGCCTCAGGGAGGGGAGACCCAGTACTTC
CDR3: CASSPPQGGETQYF
size: .
J: TRBJ2-5
D: TRBD2
V: TRBV5-4

DNA: TGTGCCAGCAGCTTGGTGGACAGGATGGCCCACGAGCAGTACTTC
CDR3: CASSLVDRMAHEQYF
size: .
J: TRBJ2-7
D: TRBD1
V: TRBV5-6

DNA: TGTGCCAGCAGTTGGGACAGAGGTCAGCCCCAGCATTTT
CDR3: CASSWDRGQPQHF
size: .
J: TRBJ1-5
D: TRBD1
V: TRBV12-3/TRBV12-4

DNA: TGTGCCAGCAGCCAGGTCGTAGTGGCAGGGACAGATACGCAGTATTTT
CDR3: CASSQVVVAGTDTQYF
size: .
J: TRBJ2-3
D: .
V: TRBV4-2

DNA: TGTGCCAGCAGCTTGTCGTCTCGCGGGCGTTTTACAGATACGCAGTATTTT
CDR3: CASSLSSRGRFTDTQYF
size: .
J: TRBJ2-3
D: .
V: TRBV13

DNA: TGTGCCAGCAGCGCCTTCCTCCTTGGGACTTTTGAGCAGTTCTTC
CDR3: CASSAFLLGTFEQFF
size: .
J: TRBJ2-1
D: .
V: TRBV6-5

DNA: TGTGCCACCAGCAGAGGCCAGGGAATAATGGACGCAGATACGCAGTATTTT
CDR3: CATSRGQGIMDADTQYF
size: .
J: TRBJ2-3
D: .
V: TRBV15

DNA: TGTGCCAGCAGCTCCCCCGAGAGGGGCAATCAGCCCCAGCATTTT
CDR3: CASSSPERGNQPQHF
size: .
J: TRBJ1-5
D: .
V: TRBV28

DNA: TGTGCCGGGAACCGTGCGCGCGAGGCATTCTTC
CDR3: CAGNRAREAFF
size: .
J: TRBJ1-2
D: .
V: TRBV30

DNA: TGCGCCAGCAGCTTGGGACTAGCGGTCGGGGAGCTGTTTTTT
CDR3: CASSLGLAVGELFF
size: .
J: TRBJ2-2
D: TRBD2
V: TRBV5-1

DNA: TGTGCCAGTAGTGAGACGATACTAGCGGCGGGAAAAGGGTCAGATACGCAGTATTTT
CDR3: CASSETILAAGKGSDTQYF
size: .
J: TRBJ2-3
D: TRBD2
V: TRBV19

DNA: TGTGCCATCAGTGAGTCGGCTGTAGCCGAACCCTACGAGCAGTACTTC
CDR3: CAISESAVAEPYEQYF
size: .
J: TRBJ2-7
D: .
V: TRBV10-3

DNA: TGTGCCAGCAGCAAGCCGAGCGGGACCACAGATACGCAGTATTTT
CDR3: CASSKPSGTTDTQYF
size: .
J: TRBJ2-3
D: TRBD2
V: TRBV6-5